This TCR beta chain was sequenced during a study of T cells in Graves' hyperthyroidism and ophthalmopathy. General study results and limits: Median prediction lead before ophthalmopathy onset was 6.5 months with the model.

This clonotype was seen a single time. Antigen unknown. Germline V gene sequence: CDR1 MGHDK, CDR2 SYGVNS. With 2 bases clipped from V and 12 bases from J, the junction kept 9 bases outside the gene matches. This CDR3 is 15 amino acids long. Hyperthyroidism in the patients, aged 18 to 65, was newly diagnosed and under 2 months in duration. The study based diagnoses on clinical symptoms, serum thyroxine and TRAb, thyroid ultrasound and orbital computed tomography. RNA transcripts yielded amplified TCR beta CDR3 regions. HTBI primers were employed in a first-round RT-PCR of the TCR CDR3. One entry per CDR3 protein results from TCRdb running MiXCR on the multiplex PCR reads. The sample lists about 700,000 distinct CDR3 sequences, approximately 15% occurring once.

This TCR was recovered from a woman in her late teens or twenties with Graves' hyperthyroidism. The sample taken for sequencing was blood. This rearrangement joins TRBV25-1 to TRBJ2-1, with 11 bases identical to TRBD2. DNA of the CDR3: TGTGCCAGCAGTGAAATAGCGGGAGGGGGGATGAGGCAGTTCTTC. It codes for CASSEIAGGGMRQFF. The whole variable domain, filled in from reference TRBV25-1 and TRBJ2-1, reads EADIYQTPRYLVIGTGKKITLECSQTMGHDKMYWYQQDPGMELHLIHYSYGVNSTEKGDLSSESTVSRIRTEHFPLTLESARPSHTSQYLCASSEIAGGGMRQFFGPGTRLTVL.